One and the same sample provided the 30 T cell receptor beta chains below, sequenced in a study of T cells after yellow fever vaccination (dated 2019 in TCRdb). The method behind the library was 5' RACE. Sequencing was carried out with an Illumina NovaSeq 6000. TCRdb cleaned the public reads at Q25 with fastp, built clones with MiXCR and kept in-frame beta chains. Rows matching on CDR3 protein sequence are summarized as one entry with the most common DNA and genes. A total of some 250,000 distinct CDR3 sequences appear in this sample, about 3.7% of them only once. The leading ten clones occupy under 20% of the sample. In light of the paper, this sample's treatment or condition label describes: live attenuated yellow fever vaccine strain. This specimen was PBMCs, taken 15 days after the yellow fever booster vaccination. These receptors originate from a man aged 18 to 30 who received the YFV17D yellow fever vaccine.

This clonotype has only a few counts. This chain uses TRBV13 with TRBJ2-5, with 12 bases fitting TRBD2. V dropped 0 bases and J dropped 5; count of bases not matched to a gene: 4. Germline V lookup: CDR1 PRHDT, CDR2 FYEKMQ (reference sequence). The CDR3 covers 16 residues. The CDR3 DNA sequence: TGTGCCAGCAGCTTAGGCCTAGCGGGGGGGCTCGAGACCCAGTACTTC. Its protein is CASSLGLAGGLETQYF.

This clonotype was observed at least ten times. The rearrangement links TRBV12-3 or TRBV12-4 to TRBJ2-4; D tentatively reads TRBD1 or TRBD2 (5 bases each). The CDR3 contains 17 residues. The V gene lost 1 base and the J gene lost 0 bases, with 13 bases spanning the gap. CDR3 nucleotides: TGTGCCAGCAGTTTAGGGGGGTTCCGCGGAGCCAAAAACATTCAGTACTTC. As protein: CASSLGGFRGAKNIQYF.

This clonotype showed up many times. The chain joins TRBV27 to TRBJ1-1; the D gene is possibly TRBD1 (6 bases). Deletions cut 7 bases from V and 3 bases from J, with 15 bases between. Germline assignment: CDR1 MNHEY and CDR2 SMNVEV (reference sequence). This CDR3 contains 14 residues. The CDR3 DNA reads TGTGCCAGCAACCGGAGGGGGGCCGACACTGAAGCTTTCTTT. This encodes CASNRRGADTEAFF.

At least ten counts were recorded for this clonotype. J is TRBJ1-5 and V is TRBV20-1; a possible D gene is TRBD1 (5 bases). The V gene's germline CDR1 is DFQATT and CDR2 SNEGSKA (reference sequence). This CDR3 contains 15 residues. Between the trimmed V and J ends, which lost 0 bases and 2 bases, there was a span of 11 bases. CDR3 loop: CSARDRGGGNQPQHF. DNA for the CDR3: TGCAGTGCTAGAGATCGCGGGGGTGGCAATCAGCCCCAGCATTTT.

At least ten counts were recorded for this clonotype. The rearrangement uses TRBV10-3 and TRBJ2-1, with TRBD2 matching over 7 bases. Germline CDR1 reads ENHRY; CDR2 reads SYGVKD. The CDR3 is made up of 16 amino acids. J lost 0 bases, V lost 8 bases, and 10 bases had no gene match. The CDR3 DNA reads as TGTGCCATCGGGAGGCCCCCGGGGGGCTCCTACAATGAGCAGTTCTTC. Protein sequence: CAIGRPPGGSYNEQFF.

At least ten counts were recorded for this clonotype. The gene calls are TRBV7-9 and TRBJ2-3, with 7 nucleotides matching TRBD2. The CDR3 is 14 amino acids. V was clipped by 7 bases and J by 4 bases; unmatched bases: 8. The germline CDR1 and CDR2 sequences are SEHNR and FQNEAQ (reference sequence). The CDR3 here is CASTRRGYPDTQYF. The CDR3 DNA reads as TGTGCCAGCACTCGGCGGGGGTACCCAGATACGCAGTATTTT.

In this sample, this clonotype turned up many times. The chain couples TRBV5-1 to TRBJ2-3, with D possibly being TRBD1 or TRBD2 (5 bases each). Germline assignment: CDR1 SGHRS and CDR2 YFSETQ. The CDR3 length is 14 residues. The germline V and J ends were trimmed by 2 bases and 2 bases, with 9 bases remaining between them. DNA for the CDR3: TGCGCCAGCAGCTTTGGGACCCACACAGATACGCAGTATTTT. Translated: CASSFGTHTDTQYF.

The gene calls are TRBV10-3 and TRBJ1-2; possibly TRBD1 for D (6 bases). V was shortened by 7 bases and J by 5 bases, with 14 bases between the two germline ends. There are 13 residues in the CDR3. Germline CDR1 is ENHRY and CDR2 is SYGVKD. The DNA of the CDR3 is TGTGCCATCAAAGGGGGGGCGGAGTATGGCTACACCTTC. Translated, it gives CAIKGGAEYGYTF.

This clonotype was detected many times. V and J are TRBV27 and TRBJ1-5, with TRBD1 matching over 8 bases. This CDR3 comprises 14 residues. J lost 5 bases, V lost 8 bases, and 8 bases had no gene match. Germline lookup yields CDR1 MNHEY and CDR2 SMNVEV (reference sequence). Here the CDR3 reads CASGQGARYQPQHF. The DNA for the CDR3 is TGTGCCAGCGGGCAGGGGGCTCGATATCAGCCCCAGCATTTT.

The sample holds many counts of this clonotype. The chain joins TRBV20-1 to TRBJ1-1; the D gene is possibly TRBD1 (6 bases). Germline CDR1 and CDR2: DFQATT and SNEGSKA (reference sequence). The CDR3 is 12 residues long. With 7 bases removed from V and 4 bases from J, the gap between germline ends came to 13 bases. The CDR3 DNA follows: TGCAGTGTAAACCCAGGGGTCACTGAAGCTTTCTTT. Amino acids: CSVNPGVTEAFF.

This clonotype was observed many times. The V gene is TRBV7-9, the J gene TRBJ2-5; TRBD1 matches at 7 bases. The length of the CDR3 is 13 residues. In germline, CDR1 is SEHNR, CDR2 FQNEAQ (reference sequence). V was clipped by 8 bases and J by 4 bases; unmatched bases: 7. The CDR3 DNA is TGTGCCAGCTTACAGGGGCCGCTAGAGACCCAGTACTTC. Its protein product is CASLQGPLETQYF.

This clonotype was seen repeatedly, ten times or more. This chain connects TRBV5-1 to TRBJ1-1; tentative D call: TRBD1 (6 bases). The CDR3 consists of 12 residues. CDR1 and CDR2 from the germline V gene are SGHRS and YFSETQ. The V and J ends lost 4 bases and 8 bases respectively, with 12 bases between them. The CDR3 here is CASSIGQYEAFF. The CDR3 DNA sequence: TGCGCCAGCAGCATCGGACAGTACGAAGCTTTCTTT.

Ten or more counts support this clonotype. V gene TRBV5-1 combines with J gene TRBJ2-3; D is possibly TRBD2 (5 bases). The CDR3 length is 16 residues. Per germline, CDR1 SGHRS and CDR2 YFSETQ. Trimming removed 4 bases from V and 1 base from J, with 16 bases in between. DNA for the CDR3: TGCGCCAGCAGCCAGTTAGGAGCGGTTGGCACAGATACGCAGTATTTT. As protein: CASSQLGAVGTDTQYF.

This clonotype was found many times. In DNA form, the CDR3 reads TGTGCCAGCAGCTCTCTTGGCTGGGGATATCCCTACGAGCAGTACGTC. Residues: CASSSLGWGYPYEQYV. V gene TRBV7-9 combines with J gene TRBJ2-7; the D is unclear. Germline assignment: CDR1 SEHNR and CDR2 FQNEAQ (reference sequence). V lost 4 bases and J 2 bases, leaving 18 bases between the germline ends. This CDR3 region has 16 residues.

This clonotype was recorded many times. The chain links TRBV15 to TRBJ1-5; the D is unclear. The germline CDR1 and CDR2 sequences are LNHNV and YYDKDF (reference sequence). This CDR3 is built from 13 residues. Trimming removed 1 base at V and 7 bases at J, with 8 bases between. DNA of the CDR3: TGTGCCACCAGCAGAGCGGGCGGCCAGCCCCAGCATTTT. Amino acids: CATSRAGGQPQHF.

This clonotype came up many times. This sequence joins TRBV12-3 or TRBV12-4 and TRBJ1-6; no firm D call. CDR3 size: 16 residues. V was pared by 6 bases and J by 7 bases, with 19 bases between. In DNA form, the CDR3 reads TGTGCCAGCAGAGTCTCACTGACCCAGGACAATTCACCCCTCCACTTT. It yields the protein CASRVSLTQDNSPLHF.

This clonotype was detected many times. The V and J genes are TRBV5-1 and TRBJ1-2, with TRBD1 identical over 8 bases. The CDR3 extends over 17 amino acids. Germline V gives CDR1 SGHRS, CDR2 YFSETQ. Trimming took 0 bases from V and 4 from J; bases not matched to a gene: 11. The CDR3 region has the DNA TGCGCCAGCAGCTTGGGGGGAATGACAGGGGTCGCCTATGGCTACACCTTC. Its translation: CASSLGGMTGVAYGYTF.

This clonotype occurred many times. This chain joins TRBV5-1 and TRBJ1-1, with D perhaps TRBD1 (5 bases). Trimming pared 3 bases from V and 1 base from J, leaving 10 bases between. CDR1 and CDR2 from the germline V gene are SGHRS and YFSETQ. This CDR3 comprises 14 residues. The CDR3 loop is CASSSGPTNTEAFF. Written as DNA, the CDR3 is TGCGCCAGCAGCTCGGGACCTACGAACACTGAAGCTTTCTTT.

This clonotype was observed at least ten times. The chain has TRBV5-1 and TRBJ2-6; D is perhaps TRBD1 (6 bases). Trimming cost V 4 bases and J 0 bases, with 14 bases left between them. The CDR3 length is 17 residues. CDR1 is SGHRS, CDR2 YFSETQ, per germline. DNA of the CDR3: TGCGCCAGCAGCATCCGGACAGTGAACTCTGGGGCCAACGTCCTGACTTTC. Protein: CASSIRTVNSGANVLTF.

In its sample, this clonotype was seen many times. The J gene is TRBJ1-2, the V gene TRBV19; the D is unclear. Trimming took 4 bases from V and 5 from J, leaving 5 bases between them. The CDR3 spans 11 residues. Germline V gene data show CDR1 as LNHDA and CDR2 as SQIVND (reference sequence). CDR3 in amino acids: CASSKDYGYTF. The CDR3 coding sequence is TGTGCCAGTAGTAAAGATTATGGCTACACCTTC.

This clonotype has ten or more counts. The chain recombines TRBV10-3 with TRBJ1-1; possibly TRBD1 for D (5 bases). Germline V gene data show CDR1 as ENHRY and CDR2 as SYGVKD. CDR3 length: 14 amino acids. V was cut by 0 bases and J by 4 bases, with 9 bases left in between. CDR3 bases: TGTGCCATCAGTGAGTCGGGAGGGGCCACTGAAGCTTTCTTT. This encodes CAISESGGATEAFF.

This clonotype has a handful of counts. The gene calls are TRBV3-1 and TRBJ1-2; 8 bases fit TRBD1. Germline values: CDR1 LGHDT, CDR2 YNNKEL (reference sequence). The J segment lost 8 bases and the V segment lost 2 bases, leaving 7 bases of the junction unmatched. The CDR3 covers 14 residues. CDR3 in amino acids: CASSQSQGAEGYTF. CDR3 bases: TGTGCCAGCAGCCAATCCCAGGGGGCTGAGGGCTACACCTTC.

This clonotype was seen many times. V is TRBV6-6 and J is TRBJ2-7; TRBD1 matches at 7 bases. V was clipped by 2 bases and J by 5 bases; unmatched bases: 21. This CDR3 contains 19 residues. In germline, CDR1 is MNHNY, CDR2 SVGAGI (reference sequence). Written as DNA, the CDR3 is TGTGCCAGCAGTTACGATATAGGGAACTGGACAGGCCTGTCAGACGAGCAGTACTTC. Amino acid sequence: CASSYDIGNWTGLSDEQYF.

This clonotype has ten or more counts. V usage is TRBV7-9 and J usage is TRBJ2-5, with 7 bases identical to TRBD1. Trimming removed 8 bases from V and 5 bases from J; junction bases left unmatched: 5. The CDR3 sequence is 12 residues long. The V gene's germline CDR1 is SEHNR and CDR2 FQNEAQ (reference sequence). Here the CDR3 DNA reads TGTGCCAGCGACAGGGTCGCGGAGACCCAGTACTTC. This codes for CASDRVAETQYF.

This clonotype was seen many times. This chain connects TRBV12-3 or TRBV12-4 to TRBJ1-4; 8 bases are a match to TRBD1. CDR3 length: 14 residues. Trimming at V came to 6 bases and at J to 9 bases, leaving 9 bases not matched to a gene. CDR3 bases: TGTGCCAGCAGCCGGACAGGGTTTAGTAAAAAACTGTTTTTT. It yields the protein CASSRTGFSKKLFF.

In this sample, this clonotype turned up many times. The chain uses TRBV6-1 and TRBJ1-1; D uncertain. V lost 7 bases and J 9 bases, leaving 12 bases between the germline ends. CDR1 is MNHNS and CDR2 is SASEGT in the germline V gene. The CDR3 extends over 11 amino acids. CDR3 in amino acids: CASTPGGKAFF. The CDR3 DNA sequence: TGTGCCAGCACACCTGGCGGTAAAGCTTTCTTT.

The table lists this clonotype with many counts. The chain employs TRBV6-5 and TRBJ2-3; 11 positions match TRBD2. V trimming: 0 bases; J trimming: 6 bases; junction bases outside the gene matches: 5. The CDR3 extends over 16 amino acids. CDR1 and CDR2 (germline): MNHEY, SVGAGI. CDR3 sequence (DNA): TGTGCCAGCAGTTACTCGGCTAGCGGGGGGATCGATACGCAGTATTTT. It yields the protein CASSYSASGGIDTQYF.

This clonotype was picked up many times. V gene TRBV7-2 combines with J gene TRBJ1-1, with a possible D match to TRBD1 (6 bases). V was trimmed by 2 bases and J by 1 base, leaving 8 bases between them. CDR1 is SGHTA, CDR2 FQGNSA, per germline. The CDR3 loop spans 14 amino acids. The CDR3 reads CASSLWGQNTEAFF. As DNA, the CDR3 is TGTGCCAGCAGCTTATGGGGACAGAACACTGAAGCTTTCTTT. Full variable domain (missing parts from reference TRBV7-2 and TRBJ1-1): GAGVSQSPSNKVTEKGKDVELRCDPISGHTALYWYRQSLGQGLEFLIYFQGNSAPDKSGLPSDRFSAERTGGSVSTLTIQRTQQEDSAVYLCASSLWGQNTEAFFGQGTRLTVV.

This clonotype has at least ten counts. The rearrangement links TRBV12-3 or TRBV12-4 to TRBJ1-2; 7 nucleotides agree with TRBD1. The V and J ends lost 8 bases and 6 bases, in that order; junction bases with no gene match: 24. The CDR3 length is 18 residues. CDR3 nucleotides: TGTGCCAGCCCTTCCCCCACCCGGGCAGGGAGGGGGCGAGATGGCTACACCTTC. It specifies CASPSPTRAGRGRDGYTF.

This clonotype has just a few counts. The chain uses TRBV5-4 and TRBJ2-5; D is tentatively TRBD1 or TRBD2 (5 bases each). CDR1 is SGHNT and CDR2 is YYREEE in the germline V gene (reference sequence). The length of the CDR3 is 14 residues. V shed 4 bases and J shed 1 base, with 11 bases lying between them. The CDR3 loop is CASSLRDLQETQYF. CDR3 sequence (DNA): TGTGCCAGCAGCCTCCGGGACCTCCAAGAGACCCAGTACTTC.